This T cell receptor beta chain was identified in a study of CD8 T cells in Susac syndrome. TEMRA cells were FACS-enriched, while CD8+ and CD4+ T cells were negatively isolated. RNA totalling about 0.45 to 1 ug underwent reverse transcription with random hexamers. With immunoSEQ multiplex PCR, TCR beta CDR3 was amplified across 54 Vbeta and 13 Jbeta. TCRdb itself ran the immunoSEQ multiplex PCR reads through MiXCR, one entry per CDR3 protein. The repertoire holds about 140,000 distinct CDR3 sequences, roughly 95% seen once, with over 0.1% in the top ten. The CDR3 contains 13 residues. Trimming removed 11 bases from V and 3 bases from J; junction bases left unmatched: 5. The germline V gene encodes CDR1 MDHEN and CDR2 SYDVKM.

Sequenced input: CD4+ T cells from PBMCs. This clonotype was sampled from a human donor with multiple sclerosis. This chain links TRBV28 with TRBJ2-1; 9 bases line up with TRBD2. Here the CDR3 DNA reads TGTGCCGGTCAAGCGGGAGGCTACAATGAGCAGTTCTTC. Amino acid sequence: CAGQAGGYNEQFF.